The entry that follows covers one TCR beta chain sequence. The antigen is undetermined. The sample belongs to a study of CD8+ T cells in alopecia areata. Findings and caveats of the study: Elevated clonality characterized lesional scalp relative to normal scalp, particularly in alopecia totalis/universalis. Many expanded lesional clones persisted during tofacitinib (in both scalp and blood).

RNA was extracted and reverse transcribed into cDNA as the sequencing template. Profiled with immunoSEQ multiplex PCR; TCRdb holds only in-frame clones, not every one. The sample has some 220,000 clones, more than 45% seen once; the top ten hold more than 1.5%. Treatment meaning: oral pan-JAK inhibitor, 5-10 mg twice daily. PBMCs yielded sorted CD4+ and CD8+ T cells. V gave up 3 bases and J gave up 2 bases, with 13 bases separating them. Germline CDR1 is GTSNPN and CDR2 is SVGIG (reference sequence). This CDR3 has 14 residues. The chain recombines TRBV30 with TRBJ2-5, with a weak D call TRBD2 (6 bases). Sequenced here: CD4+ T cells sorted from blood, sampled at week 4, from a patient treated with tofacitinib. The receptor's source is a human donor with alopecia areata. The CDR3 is CAWRGGEEQETQYF. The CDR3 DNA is TGTGCCTGGAGGGGCGGGGAGGAACAAGAGACCCAGTACTTC.